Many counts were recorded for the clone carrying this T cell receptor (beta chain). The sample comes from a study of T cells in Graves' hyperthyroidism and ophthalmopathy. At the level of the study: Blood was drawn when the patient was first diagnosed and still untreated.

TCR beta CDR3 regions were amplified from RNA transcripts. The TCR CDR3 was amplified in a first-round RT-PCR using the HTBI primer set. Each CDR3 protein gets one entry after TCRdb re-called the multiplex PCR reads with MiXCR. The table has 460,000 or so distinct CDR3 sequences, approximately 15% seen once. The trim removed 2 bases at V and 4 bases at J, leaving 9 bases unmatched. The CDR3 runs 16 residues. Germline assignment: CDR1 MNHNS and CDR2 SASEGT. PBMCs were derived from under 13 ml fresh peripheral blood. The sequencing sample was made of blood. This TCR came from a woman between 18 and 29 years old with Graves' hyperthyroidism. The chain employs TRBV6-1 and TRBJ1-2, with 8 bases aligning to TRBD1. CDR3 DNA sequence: TGTGCCAGCAGTGAAAGCGGGGCAGGGGGCTTCTATGGCTACACCTTC. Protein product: CASSESGAGGFYGYTF.